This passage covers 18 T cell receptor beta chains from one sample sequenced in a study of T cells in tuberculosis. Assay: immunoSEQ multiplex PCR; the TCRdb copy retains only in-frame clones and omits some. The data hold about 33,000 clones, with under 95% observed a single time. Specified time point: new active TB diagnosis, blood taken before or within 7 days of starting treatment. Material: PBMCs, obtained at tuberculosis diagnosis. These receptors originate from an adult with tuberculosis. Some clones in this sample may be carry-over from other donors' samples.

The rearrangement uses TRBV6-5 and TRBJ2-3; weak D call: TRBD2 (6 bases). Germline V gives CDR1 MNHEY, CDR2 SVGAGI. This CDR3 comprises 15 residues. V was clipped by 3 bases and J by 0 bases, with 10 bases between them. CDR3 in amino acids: CASSYWGVSTDTQYF. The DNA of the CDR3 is TGTGCCAGCAGTTATTGGGGGGTTAGCACAGATACGCAGTATTTT.

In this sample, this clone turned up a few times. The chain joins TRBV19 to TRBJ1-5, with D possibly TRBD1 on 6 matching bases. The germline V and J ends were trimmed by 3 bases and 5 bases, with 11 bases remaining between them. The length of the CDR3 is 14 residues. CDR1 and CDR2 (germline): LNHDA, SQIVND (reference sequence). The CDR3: CASSIPGTYQPQHF. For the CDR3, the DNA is TGTGCCAGTAGTATTCCCGGGACATATCAGCCCCAGCATTTT.

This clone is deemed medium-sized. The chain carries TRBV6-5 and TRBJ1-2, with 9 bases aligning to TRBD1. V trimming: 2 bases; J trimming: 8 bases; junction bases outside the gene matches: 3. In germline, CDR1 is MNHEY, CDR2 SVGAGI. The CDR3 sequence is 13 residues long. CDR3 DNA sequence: TGTGCCAGCAGTTACGGGACAGGGAACGGCTACACCTTC. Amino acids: CASSYGTGNGYTF.

In DNA form, the CDR3 reads TGCAGCGCCCCCCCCCTAGGTCCGGGAGAGACCCAGTACTTC. The encoded protein is CSAPPLGPGETQYF. This chain links TRBV29-1 with TRBJ2-5; D is unresolved. The CDR3 is 14 amino acids. From germline, CDR1 is SQVTM and CDR2 ANQGSEA. Trimming left V 7 bases short and J 4 bases short, with 19 bases between.

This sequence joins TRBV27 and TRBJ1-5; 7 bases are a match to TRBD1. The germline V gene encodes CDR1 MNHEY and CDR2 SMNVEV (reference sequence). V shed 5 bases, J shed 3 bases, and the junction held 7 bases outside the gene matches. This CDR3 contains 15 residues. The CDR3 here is CASSTQGQFNQPQHF. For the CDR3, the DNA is TGTGCCAGCAGTACCCAGGGACAGTTCAATCAGCCCCAGCATTTT.

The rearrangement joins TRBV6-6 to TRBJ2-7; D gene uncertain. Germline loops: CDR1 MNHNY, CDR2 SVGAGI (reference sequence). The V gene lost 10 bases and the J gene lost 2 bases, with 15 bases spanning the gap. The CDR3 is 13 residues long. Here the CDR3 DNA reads TGTGCCATCCGCCCCACATATACCTACGAGCAGTACTTC. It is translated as CAIRPTYTYEQYF.

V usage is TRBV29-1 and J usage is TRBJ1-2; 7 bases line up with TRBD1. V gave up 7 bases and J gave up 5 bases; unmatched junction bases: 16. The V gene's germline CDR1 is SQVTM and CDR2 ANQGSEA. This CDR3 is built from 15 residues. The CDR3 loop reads CSGITGTAVGYGYTF. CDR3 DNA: TGCAGCGGGATCACGGGGACAGCAGTTGGGTATGGCTACACCTTC.

The chain's CDR3 is CASSLDSSSGANVLTF. The CDR3 DNA sequence: TGCGCCAGCAGCTTGGATTCTTCCTCTGGGGCCAACGTCCTGACTTTC. The genes are TRBV5-1 and TRBJ2-6; unclear D gene. Looked up from germline, CDR1 is SGHRS and CDR2 is YFSETQ. The CDR3 has 16 amino acids. Trimming removed 0 bases at V and 0 bases at J, with 7 bases between.

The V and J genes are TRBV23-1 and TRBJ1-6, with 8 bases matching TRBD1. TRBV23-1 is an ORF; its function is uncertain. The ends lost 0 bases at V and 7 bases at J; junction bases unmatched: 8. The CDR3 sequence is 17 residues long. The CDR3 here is CASSQSTQGAVNSPLHF. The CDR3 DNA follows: TGCGCCAGCAGTCAATCGACTCAGGGGGCGGTAAATTCACCCCTCCACTTT.

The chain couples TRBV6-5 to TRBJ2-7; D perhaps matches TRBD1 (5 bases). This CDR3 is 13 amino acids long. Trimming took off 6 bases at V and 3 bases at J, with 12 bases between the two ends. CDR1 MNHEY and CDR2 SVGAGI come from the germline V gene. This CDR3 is CASRKTAFYEQYF. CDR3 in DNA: TGTGCCAGCAGGAAGACAGCCTTCTACGAGCAGTACTTC.

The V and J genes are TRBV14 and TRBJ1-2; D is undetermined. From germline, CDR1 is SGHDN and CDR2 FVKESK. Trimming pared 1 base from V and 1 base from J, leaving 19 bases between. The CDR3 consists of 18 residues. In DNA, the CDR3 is TGTGCCAGCAGCCAAGTGGTGGAGACCGATCCCCTTAACTATGGCTACACCTTC. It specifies CASSQVVETDPLNYGYTF.

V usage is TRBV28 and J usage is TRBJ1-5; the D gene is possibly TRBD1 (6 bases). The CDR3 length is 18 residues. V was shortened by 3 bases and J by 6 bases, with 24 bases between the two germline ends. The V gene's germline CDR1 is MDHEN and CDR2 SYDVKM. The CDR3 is CASSLGVPRTGYGQPQHF. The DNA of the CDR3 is TGTGCCAGCAGTTTGGGGGTCCCACGCACAGGGTACGGTCAGCCCCAGCATTTT.

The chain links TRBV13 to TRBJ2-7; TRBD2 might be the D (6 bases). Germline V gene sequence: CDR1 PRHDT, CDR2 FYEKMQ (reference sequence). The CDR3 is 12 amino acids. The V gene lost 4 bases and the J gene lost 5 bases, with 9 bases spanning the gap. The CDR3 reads CASSSPGDEQYF. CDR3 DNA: TGTGCCAGCAGCTCCCCGGGGGACGAGCAGTACTTC.

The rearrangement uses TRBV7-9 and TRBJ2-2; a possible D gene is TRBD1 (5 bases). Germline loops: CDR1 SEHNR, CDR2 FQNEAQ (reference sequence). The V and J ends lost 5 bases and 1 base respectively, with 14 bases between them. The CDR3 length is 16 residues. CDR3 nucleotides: TGTGCCAGCAGCAGTGGACATTCCTTGAACACCGGGGAGCTGTTTTTT. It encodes CASSSGHSLNTGELFF.

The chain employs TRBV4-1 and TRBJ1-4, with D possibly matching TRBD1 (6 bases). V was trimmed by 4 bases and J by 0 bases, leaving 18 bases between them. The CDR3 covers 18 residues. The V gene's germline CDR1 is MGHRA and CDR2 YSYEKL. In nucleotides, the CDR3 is TGCGCCAGCAGCCGCGCATCGGGCAGGGGTGCAACTAATGAAAAACTGTTTTTT. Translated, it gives CASSRASGRGATNEKLFF.

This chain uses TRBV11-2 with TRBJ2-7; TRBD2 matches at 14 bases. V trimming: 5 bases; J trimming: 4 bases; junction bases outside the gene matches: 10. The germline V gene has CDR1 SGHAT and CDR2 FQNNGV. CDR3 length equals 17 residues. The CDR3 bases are TGTGCCAGCAGCCCAGGACTAGCGGGGGGATCCTTTTACGAGCAGTACTTC. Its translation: CASSPGLAGGSFYEQYF.

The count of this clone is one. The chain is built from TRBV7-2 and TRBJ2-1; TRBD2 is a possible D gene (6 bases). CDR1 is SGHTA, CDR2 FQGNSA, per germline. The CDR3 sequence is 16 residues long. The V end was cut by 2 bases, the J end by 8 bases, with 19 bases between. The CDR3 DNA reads TGTGCCAGCAGCTTACCCCCCCCGACTAGTCTCCATGAGCAGTTCTTC. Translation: CASSLPPPTSLHEQFF.

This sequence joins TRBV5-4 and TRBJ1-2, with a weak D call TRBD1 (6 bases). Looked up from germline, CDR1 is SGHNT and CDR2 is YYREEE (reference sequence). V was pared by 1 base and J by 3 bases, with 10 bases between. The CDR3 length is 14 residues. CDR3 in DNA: TGTGCCAGCAGCTTGACAGGGAATGACTATGGCTACACCTTC. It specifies CASSLTGNDYGYTF.